Listed below are T cell receptor beta chains from one sample, sequenced in a study of cytomegalovirus exposure and HLA in healthy donors. Here immunoSEQ multiplex PCR was the method, and the copy in TCRdb shows in-frame clones only, minus some. The sample spans around 210,000 clones; the ten largest clones claim 1.1%. The sequenced sample consisted of PBMCs. The receptors shown here come from a girl aged 2 to 10 in good health and CMV-seropositive. The CDR3 runs from the conserved cysteine through the conserved F or W. D genes are given only for firm matches.

CDR3aa: CAIKGRNSEGYTF; CDR3nt: TGTGCCATCAAAGGCAGGAATTCGGAAGGCTACACCTTC; j_gene: TRBJ1-2; d_gene: -; v_gene: TRBV10-3
CDR3aa: CASTRTDTGELFF; CDR3nt: TGTGCCAGCACCCGGACAGACACCGGGGAGCTGTTTTTT; j_gene: TRBJ2-2; d_gene: -; v_gene: TRBV6-5
CDR3aa: CASTKGARNTEAFF; CDR3nt: TGTGCCAGCACTAAGGGGGCGCGGAACACTGAAGCTTTCTTT; j_gene: TRBJ1-1; d_gene: TRBD1; v_gene: TRBV6-5
CDR3aa: CASSQPSGRASREQFF; CDR3nt: TGTGCCAGCAGCCAACCTAGCGGGAGGGCCTCCCGTGAGCAGTTCTTC; j_gene: TRBJ2-1; d_gene: TRBD2; v_gene: TRBV14
CDR3aa: CASSLNGGYTF; CDR3nt: TGTGCCAGCAGCCTAAACGGGGGCTACACCTTC; j_gene: TRBJ1-2; d_gene: -; v_gene: TRBV28
CDR3aa: CASRMTGGTGELFF; CDR3nt: TGTGCCAGCAGAATGACAGGGGGGACCGGGGAGCTGTTTTTT; j_gene: TRBJ2-2; d_gene: TRBD1; v_gene: TRBV28
CDR3aa: CASSWTGYTGELFF; CDR3nt: TGTGCCAGCAGCTGGACAGGGTACACCGGGGAGCTGTTTTTT; j_gene: TRBJ2-2; d_gene: TRBD1; v_gene: TRBV11-3
CDR3aa: CASSPSGLSGNTDTQYF; CDR3nt: TGTGCCAGCAGCCCCTCCGGTTTGAGCGGGAACACAGATACGCAGTATTTT; j_gene: TRBJ2-3; d_gene: TRBD2; v_gene: TRBV9
CDR3aa: CASSPQGPREEKLFF; CDR3nt: TGTGCCAGCTCACCACAAGGACCCCGGGAAGAAAAACTGTTTTTT; j_gene: TRBJ1-4; d_gene: -; v_gene: TRBV18
CDR3aa: CASSSGTSGRAPGELFF; CDR3nt: TGCGCCAGCAGCTCGGGGACTAGCGGGAGGGCCCCCGGGGAGCTGTTTTTT; j_gene: TRBJ2-2; d_gene: TRBD2; v_gene: TRBV5-1
CDR3aa: CASSSRGSTEAFF; CDR3nt: TGTGCCAGCAGCTCCAGGGGATCAACTGAAGCTTTCTTT; j_gene: TRBJ1-1; d_gene: -; v_gene: TRBV7-3
CDR3aa: CASSPRVGRDSYNEQFF; CDR3nt: TGTGCCAGCAGCCCGAGGGTGGGGCGGGATTCCTACAATGAGCAGTTCTTC; j_gene: TRBJ2-1; d_gene: -; v_gene: TRBV11-2
CDR3aa: CASSRTSGTTDTQYF; CDR3nt: TGCGCCAGCAGCCGGACTAGCGGGACCACAGATACGCAGTATTTT; j_gene: TRBJ2-3; d_gene: TRBD2; v_gene: TRBV4-1
CDR3aa: CASSLGAGEKLFF; CDR3nt: TGTGCCAGCAGCTTGGGTGCGGGTGAAAAACTGTTTTTT; j_gene: TRBJ1-4; d_gene: -; v_gene: TRBV5-6
CDR3aa: CASSSRQATNEKLFF; CDR3nt: TGTGCCAGCAGCTCCCGACAGGCAACTAATGAAAAACTGTTTTTT; j_gene: TRBJ1-4; d_gene: -; v_gene: TRBV5-6
CDR3aa: CASESGYSTDTQYF; CDR3nt: TGTGCCAGCGAGAGCGGGTACAGCACAGATACGCAGTATTTT; j_gene: TRBJ2-3; d_gene: -; v_gene: TRBV2
CDR3aa: CASSLWTGNSNQPQHF; CDR3nt: TGTGCCAGCAGTTTATGGACAGGGAATAGCAATCAGCCCCAGCATTTT; j_gene: TRBJ1-5; d_gene: TRBD1; v_gene: TRBV28
CDR3aa: CASSSQGAGYTF; CDR3nt: TGTGCCAGCAGTTCGCAGGGGGCCGGCTACACCTTC; j_gene: TRBJ1-2; d_gene: TRBD1; v_gene: TRBV28
CDR3aa: CASSIADRQPQHF; CDR3nt: TGTGCCAGTAGTATAGCGGACAGGCAGCCCCAGCATTTT; j_gene: TRBJ1-5; d_gene: TRBD1; v_gene: TRBV19
CDR3aa: CASSQSPGTAYEQYF; CDR3nt: TGCGCCAGCAGCCAGAGTCCCGGGACAGCCTACGAGCAGTACTTC; j_gene: TRBJ2-7; d_gene: TRBD1; v_gene: TRBV4-1
CDR3aa: CASSEGDRGVLSPSGNTIYF; CDR3nt: TGTGCCAGCAGTGAAGGGGACAGGGGAGTCCTATCCCCCTCTGGAAACACCATATATTTT; j_gene: TRBJ1-3; d_gene: TRBD1; v_gene: TRBV2
CDR3aa: CASSQTASLLGLETQYF; CDR3nt: TGTGCCAGCAGCCAGACAGCAAGCTTGCTGGGTTTGGAGACCCAGTACTTC; j_gene: TRBJ2-5; d_gene: -; v_gene: TRBV7-9
CDR3aa: CASSLGGSGDTQYF; CDR3nt: TGTGCCAGCAGCCTGGGGGGGAGTGGGGATACGCAGTATTTT; j_gene: TRBJ2-3; d_gene: TRBD2; v_gene: TRBV28
CDR3aa: CATHPRDSLYGYTF; CDR3nt: TGTGCCACCCACCCCCGGGACAGCCTCTATGGCTACACCTTC; j_gene: TRBJ1-2; d_gene: TRBD1; v_gene: TRBV28
CDR3aa: CASSHEVAFNQPQHF; CDR3nt: TGTGCCAGCAGCCACGAGGTAGCTTTTAACCAGCCCCAGCATTTT; j_gene: TRBJ1-5; d_gene: -; v_gene: TRBV5-8
CDR3aa: CASSQRDSEGSPPRLEAFF; CDR3nt: TGCGCCAGCAGTCAAAGGGACAGTGAAGGAAGCCCCCCCCGACTTGAAGCTTTCTTT; j_gene: TRBJ1-1; d_gene: TRBD1; v_gene: TRBV23-1
CDR3aa: CASSSGQGREQYF; CDR3nt: TGCGCCAGCAGCTCGGGACAGGGTCGGGAGCAGTACTTC; j_gene: TRBJ2-7; d_gene: TRBD1; v_gene: TRBV5-1
CDR3aa: CASSGTEGPETQYF; CDR3nt: TGTGCCAGCTCCGGGACGGAGGGCCCAGAGACCCAGTACTTC; j_gene: TRBJ2-5; d_gene: -; v_gene: TRBV19